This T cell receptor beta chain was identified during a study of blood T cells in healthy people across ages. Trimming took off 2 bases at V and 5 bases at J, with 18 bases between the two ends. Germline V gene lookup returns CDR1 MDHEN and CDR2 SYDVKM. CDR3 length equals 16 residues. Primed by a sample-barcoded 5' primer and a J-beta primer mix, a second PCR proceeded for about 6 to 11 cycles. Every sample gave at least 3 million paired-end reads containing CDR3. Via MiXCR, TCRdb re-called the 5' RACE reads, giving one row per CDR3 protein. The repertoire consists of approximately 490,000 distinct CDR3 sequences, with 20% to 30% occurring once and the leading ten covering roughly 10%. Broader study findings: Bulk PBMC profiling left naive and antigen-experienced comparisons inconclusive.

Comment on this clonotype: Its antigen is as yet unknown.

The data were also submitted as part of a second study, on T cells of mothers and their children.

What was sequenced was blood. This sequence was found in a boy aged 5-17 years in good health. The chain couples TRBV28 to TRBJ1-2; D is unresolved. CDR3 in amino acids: CASSLNPRGRTYGYTF. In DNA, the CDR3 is TGTGCCAGCAGTTTAAACCCACGTGGCAGGACTTATGGCTACACCTTC.